Ten or more counts support the clone carrying this T cell receptor (beta chain). Its target is not known. This sample was included in a study of regulatory T cells in long-lasting Graves disease. Study-level results: Persistent Graves' cases showed lower TCR diversity than newly diagnosed cases. Limited samples may have lowered accuracy. Clonotypes that were public and shared totalled 2,500 to 3,000 in persistent patients versus roughly 1,000 in new patients.

The TCR beta library used iRepertoire HTBI primers with Arm-PCR amplification of CDR3. Each CDR3 protein is one row after TCRdb ran MiXCR on the multiplex PCR reads. The sample has around 250,000 distinct CDR3 sequences; approximately 16% are singletons. As for time point: newly diagnosed GD, antithyroid drugs for less than 3 months. Generation of the TCR library employed RNA extracted from PBMCs. The CDR3 totals 16 residues. The V gene end was trimmed by 4 bases and the J gene end by 2 bases; junction bases not matched to a gene: 8. Germline loops: CDR1 SGDLS, CDR2 YYNGEE. The source of this sequence is a female donor with Graves disease. The chain joins TRBV9 to TRBJ2-7; 11 nucleotides line up with TRBD2. The source material was peripheral blood mononuclear cells (PBMCs), sampled at new diagnosis, from a patient treated with antithyroid drugs. Here the CDR3 reads CASSSSGTSGTYEQYF. The CDR3 DNA reads TGTGCCAGCAGCTCTTCCGGGACTAGCGGTACCTACGAGCAGTACTTC.